Below, one TCR beta chain is given with its context. The antigen is not known. The sample comes from a study of CD8 T cells in ankylosing spondylitis. Broader study findings: It was reported that disease-linked clones were significantly enriched in matched ankylosing spondylitis synovial fluid.

TCRdb reprocessed the 5' RACE reads via MiXCR and lists one record per CDR3 protein. The sample holds about 220,000 distinct CDR3 sequences; about 10% are singletons and the top ten take about a fifth. Per germline, CDR1 SGHDT and CDR2 YYEEEE. The CDR3 runs 19 residues. Germline trimming cut 4 bases from V and 2 bases from J; bases unmatched to any gene: 16. This sequence joins TRBV5-6 and TRBJ1-5; TRBD1 matches at 9 bases. What was sequenced was blood, either unsorted or a sorted T cell fraction (not recorded which). The sequence derives from a male donor with ankylosing spondylitis or in good health (not recorded which). CDR3 in DNA: TGTGCCAGCAGCATAATCCGCCGGGACAGGGATCTGGGCAATCAGCCCCAGCATTTT. It specifies CASSIIRRDRDLGNQPQHF.